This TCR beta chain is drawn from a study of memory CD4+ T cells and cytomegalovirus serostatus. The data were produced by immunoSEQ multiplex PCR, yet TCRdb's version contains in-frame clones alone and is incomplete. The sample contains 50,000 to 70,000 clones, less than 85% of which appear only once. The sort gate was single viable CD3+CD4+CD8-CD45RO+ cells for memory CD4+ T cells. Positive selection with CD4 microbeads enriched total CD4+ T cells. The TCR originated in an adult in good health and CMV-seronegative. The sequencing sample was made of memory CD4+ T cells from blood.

CDR3 sequence: CASSAGFGGKLFF. CDR3 in DNA: TGTGCCAGCAGCGCGGGCTTCGGGGGAAAACTGTTTTTT. This chain connects TRBV6-5 to TRBJ1-4, with D maybe TRBD1 (5 bases). CDR1 is MNHEY and CDR2 is SVGAGI in the germline V gene. Trimming cost V 6 bases and J 10 bases, with 15 bases left between them. The CDR3 consists of 13 residues.